The 8 T cell receptor beta chains below come from one sample, sequenced in a study of blood T cell repertoires in COVID-19. Profiled with immunoSEQ multiplex PCR; TCRdb holds only in-frame clones, not every one. In the table there are approximately 500,000 clones, around nine tenths of which are singletons. Sequencing was performed on peripheral blood. The receptors derive from a woman aged 45-65 years with COVID-19, enrolled during active disease.

This chain joins TRBV6-5 and TRBJ1-4; TRBD1 agrees at 9 bases. Germline CDR1 is MNHEY and CDR2 is SVGAGI. The CDR3 contains 14 residues. V was clipped by 5 bases and J by 8 bases; unmatched bases: 6. CDR3 residues: CASSPDRGREKLFF. CDR3 nucleotides: TGTGCCAGCAGTCCGGACAGGGGTCGAGAAAAACTGTTTTTT.

Concerning this clone itself: The same CDR3 can be traced to other DNA sequences in this sample. This sequence joins TRBV9 and TRBJ1-1; D not resolved. The CDR3 length is 14 residues. CDR1 and CDR2 (germline): SGDLS, YYNGEE. V lost 0 bases and J lost 3, with 9 bases in between. The CDR3 is CASSVAGRDTEAFF. The CDR3 coding sequence is TGTGCCAGCAGCGTAGCCGGGAGGGACACTGAAGCTTTCTTT.

The chain uses TRBV7-3 and TRBJ2-7; D possibly corresponds to TRBD2 (6 bases). Trimming cost V 5 bases and J 7 bases, with 15 bases left between them. This CDR3 comprises 13 residues. Germline V gene data show CDR1 as SGHTA and CDR2 as FQGTGA. This chain's CDR3 is CASSPGESGEQYF. The CDR3 coding sequence is TGTGCCAGCAGCCCGGGAGAGTCGGGTGAGCAGTACTTC.

This rearrangement joins TRBV7-7 to TRBJ2-2, with 8 bases lining up with TRBD1. The germline gives CDR1 SSHAT, CDR2 FNYEAQ (reference sequence). The trim removed 3 bases at V and 7 bases at J, leaving 13 bases unmatched. CDR3 size: 17 residues. CDR3 residues: CASSLRAGGEGHGELFF. CDR3 in DNA: TGTGCCAGCAGCTTGAGGGCAGGGGGCGAAGGACACGGGGAGCTGTTTTTT. Full variable domain (missing parts from reference TRBV7-7 and TRBJ2-2): GAGVSQSPRYKVTKRGQDVTLRCDPISSHATLYWYQQALGQGPEFLTYFNYEAQPDKSGLPSDRFSAERPEGSISTLTIQRTEQRDSAMYRCASSLRAGGEGHGELFFGEGSRLTVL.

The CDR3 DNA is TGTGCCACCAGCAGACCCCCGGGACTAGGTGGCGATACGCAGTATTTT. Its translation is CATSRPPGLGGDTQYF. The chain carries TRBV15 and TRBJ2-3; 8 bases line up with TRBD2. Germline CDR1 and CDR2: LNHNV and YYDKDF (reference sequence). The CDR3 is 16 amino acids. V shed 2 bases, J shed 6 bases, and the junction held 10 bases outside the gene matches.

This sequence joins TRBV5-1 and TRBJ2-7; 8 nucleotides match TRBD1. CDR1 and CDR2 from the germline V gene are SGHRS and YFSETQ. This CDR3 is 14 amino acids long. Losses at the gene ends were 3 bases for V and 5 bases for J; bases not matched to a gene: 7. The CDR3 DNA is TGCGCCAGCAGCTCACAGGGGGAATCGCACGAGCAGTACTTC. Its protein is CASSSQGESHEQYF.

The rearrangement joins TRBV6-5 to TRBJ1-2; possibly TRBD1 for D (6 bases). V was shortened by 5 bases and J by 8 bases, with 18 bases between the two germline ends. This CDR3 is 14 amino acids long. Per germline, CDR1 MNHEY and CDR2 SVGAGI. DNA of the CDR3: TGTGCCAGCAGTCTGACAGGAGCCCCTGGAGGCTACACCTTC. It is translated as CASSLTGAPGGYTF.

In this sample, this clone turned up once. The chain combines TRBV2 with TRBJ2-5; D remains unclear. This CDR3 region has 13 residues. In germline, CDR1 is SNHLY, CDR2 FYNNEI. The germline V and J ends were trimmed by 4 bases and 1 base, with 7 bases remaining between them. The CDR3 region has the DNA TGTGCCAGCAGTGCCAACAGCCAAGAGACCCAGTACTTC. This encodes CASSANSQETQYF.